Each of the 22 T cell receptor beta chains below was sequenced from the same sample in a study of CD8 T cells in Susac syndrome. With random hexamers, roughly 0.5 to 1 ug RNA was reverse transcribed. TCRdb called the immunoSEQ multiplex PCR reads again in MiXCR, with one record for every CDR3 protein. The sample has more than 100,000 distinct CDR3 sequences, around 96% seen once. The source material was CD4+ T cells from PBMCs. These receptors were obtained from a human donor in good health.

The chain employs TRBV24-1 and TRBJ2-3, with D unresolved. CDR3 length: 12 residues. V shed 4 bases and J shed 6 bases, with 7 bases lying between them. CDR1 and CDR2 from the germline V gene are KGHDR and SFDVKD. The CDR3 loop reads CATSDQADTQYF. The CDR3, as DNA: TGTGCCACCAGTGACCAGGCGGATACGCAGTATTTT.

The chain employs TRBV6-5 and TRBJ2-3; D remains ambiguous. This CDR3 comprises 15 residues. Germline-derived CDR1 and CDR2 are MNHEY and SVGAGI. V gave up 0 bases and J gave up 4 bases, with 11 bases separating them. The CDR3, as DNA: TGTGCCAGCAGTTACTCGAGCGTAGGGTCAGATACGCAGTATTTT. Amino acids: CASSYSSVGSDTQYF.

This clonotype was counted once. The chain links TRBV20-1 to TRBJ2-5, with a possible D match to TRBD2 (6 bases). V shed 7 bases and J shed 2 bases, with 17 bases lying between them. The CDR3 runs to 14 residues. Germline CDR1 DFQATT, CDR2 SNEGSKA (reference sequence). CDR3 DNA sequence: TGCAGTGTACGGACTATCACTAGACAAGAGACCCAGTACTTC. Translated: CSVRTITRQETQYF.

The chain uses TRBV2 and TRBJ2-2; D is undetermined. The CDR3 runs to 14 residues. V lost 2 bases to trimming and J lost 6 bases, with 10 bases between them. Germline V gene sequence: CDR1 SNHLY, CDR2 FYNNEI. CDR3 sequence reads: CASSERAIPGELFF. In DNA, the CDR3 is TGTGCCAGCAGTGAAAGGGCGATCCCCGGGGAGCTGTTTTTT.

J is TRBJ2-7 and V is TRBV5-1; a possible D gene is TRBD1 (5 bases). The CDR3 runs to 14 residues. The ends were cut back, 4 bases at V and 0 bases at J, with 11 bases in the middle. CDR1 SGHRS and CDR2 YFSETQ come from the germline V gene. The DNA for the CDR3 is TGCGCCAGCAGCGGGCAGGGATACTCCTACGAGCAGTACTTC. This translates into CASSGQGYSYEQYF.

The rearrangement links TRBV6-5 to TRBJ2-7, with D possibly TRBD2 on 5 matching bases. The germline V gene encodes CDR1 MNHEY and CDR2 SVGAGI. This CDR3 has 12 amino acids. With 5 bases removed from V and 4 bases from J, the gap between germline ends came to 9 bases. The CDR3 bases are TGTGCCAGCAGTAAATCGGGGTACGAGCAGTACTTC. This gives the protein CASSKSGYEQYF.

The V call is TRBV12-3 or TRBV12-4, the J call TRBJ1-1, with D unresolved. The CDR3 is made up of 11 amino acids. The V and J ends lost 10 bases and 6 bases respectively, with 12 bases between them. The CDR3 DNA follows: TGTGCCATAACGGTTTGGGCTGAAGCTTTCTTT. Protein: CAITVWAEAFF.

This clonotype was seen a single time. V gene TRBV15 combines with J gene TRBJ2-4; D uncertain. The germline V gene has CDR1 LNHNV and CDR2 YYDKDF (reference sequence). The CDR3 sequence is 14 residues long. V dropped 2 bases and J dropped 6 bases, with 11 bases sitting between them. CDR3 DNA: TGTGCCACCAGCAGATTTGACGGACGAAACATTCAGTACTTC. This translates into CATSRFDGRNIQYF.

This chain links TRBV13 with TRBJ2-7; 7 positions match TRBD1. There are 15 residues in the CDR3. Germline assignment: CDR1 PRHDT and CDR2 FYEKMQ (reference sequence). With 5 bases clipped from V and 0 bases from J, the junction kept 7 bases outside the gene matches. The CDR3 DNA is TGTGCCAGCAGCCCGGACAGGACCAGCTCCTACGAGCAGTACTTC. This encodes CASSPDRTSSYEQYF.

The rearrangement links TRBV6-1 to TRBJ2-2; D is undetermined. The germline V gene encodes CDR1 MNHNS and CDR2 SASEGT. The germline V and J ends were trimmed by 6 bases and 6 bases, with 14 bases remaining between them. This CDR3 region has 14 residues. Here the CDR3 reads CASRAHGSPGELFF. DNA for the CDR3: TGTGCCAGCAGGGCTCACGGAAGTCCCGGGGAGCTGTTTTTT.

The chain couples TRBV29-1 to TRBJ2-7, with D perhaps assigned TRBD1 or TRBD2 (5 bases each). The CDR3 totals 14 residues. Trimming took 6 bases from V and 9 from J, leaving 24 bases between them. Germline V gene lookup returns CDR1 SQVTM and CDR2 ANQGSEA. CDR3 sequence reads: CSVVSGTPGGSQYF. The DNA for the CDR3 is TGCAGCGTCGTCTCCGGGACGCCCGGAGGTTCGCAGTACTTC.

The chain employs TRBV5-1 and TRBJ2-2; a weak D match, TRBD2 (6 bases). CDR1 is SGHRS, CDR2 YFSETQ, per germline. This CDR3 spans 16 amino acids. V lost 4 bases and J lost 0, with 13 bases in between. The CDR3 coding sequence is TGCGCCAGCAGCGCCGACGCGGGACCGAACACCGGGGAGCTGTTTTTT. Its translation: CASSADAGPNTGELFF.

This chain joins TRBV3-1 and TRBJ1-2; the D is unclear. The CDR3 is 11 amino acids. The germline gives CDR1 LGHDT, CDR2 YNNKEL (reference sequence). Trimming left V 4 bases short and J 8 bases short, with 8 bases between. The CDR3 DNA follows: TGTGCCAGCAGCCGGACTGGGGGCTACACCTTC. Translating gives CASSRTGGYTF.

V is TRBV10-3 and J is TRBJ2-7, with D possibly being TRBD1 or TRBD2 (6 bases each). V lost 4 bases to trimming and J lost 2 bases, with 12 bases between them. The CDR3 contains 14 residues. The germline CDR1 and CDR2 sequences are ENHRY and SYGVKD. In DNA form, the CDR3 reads TGTGCCATCAGTGCGGGGGCGGAAGCCTACGAGCAGTACTTC. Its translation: CAISAGAEAYEQYF.

CDR3 sequence (DNA): TGCAGCGTGGAGGGGACTAGCGGGAGAGGACGCCAAGAGACCCAGTACTTC. Translating gives CSVEGTSGRGRQETQYF. The chain carries TRBV29-1 and TRBJ2-5; 14 nucleotides match TRBD2. From germline, CDR1 is SQVTM and CDR2 ANQGSEA. With 6 bases clipped from V and 1 base from J, the junction kept 10 bases outside the gene matches. CDR3 length: 17 residues.

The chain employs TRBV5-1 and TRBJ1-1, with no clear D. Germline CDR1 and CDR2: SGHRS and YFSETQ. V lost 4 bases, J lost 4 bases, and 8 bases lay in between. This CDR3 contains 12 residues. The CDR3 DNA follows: TGCGCCAGCAGCGACCCACTCACTGAAGCTTTCTTT. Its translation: CASSDPLTEAFF.

The CDR3 nucleotides read TGTGCCAGCAGCCTGGGGATCTCCGATGGCTACACCTTC. Its translation: CASSLGISDGYTF. The chain links TRBV5-6 to TRBJ1-2; no clear D. This CDR3 contains 13 residues. Germline values: CDR1 SGHDT, CDR2 YYEEEE. V lost 4 bases, J lost 6 bases, and 13 bases lay in between.

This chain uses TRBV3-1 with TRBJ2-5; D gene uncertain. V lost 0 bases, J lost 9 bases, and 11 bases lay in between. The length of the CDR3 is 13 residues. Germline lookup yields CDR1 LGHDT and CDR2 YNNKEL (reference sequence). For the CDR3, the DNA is TGTGCCAGCAGCCAAGACCGGATTGGGGCCCAGTACTTC. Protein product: CASSQDRIGAQYF.

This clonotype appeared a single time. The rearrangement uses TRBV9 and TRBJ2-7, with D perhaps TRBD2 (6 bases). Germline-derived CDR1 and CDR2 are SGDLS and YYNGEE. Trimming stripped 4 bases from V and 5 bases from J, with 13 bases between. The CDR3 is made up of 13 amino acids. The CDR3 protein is CASSTGLPDEQYF. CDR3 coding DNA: TGTGCCAGCAGCACGGGACTTCCCGACGAGCAGTACTTC.

In nucleotides, the CDR3 is TGTGCCAGCACCGAACACCTAGGACAGATAAACACCGGGGAGCTGTTTTTT. Protein: CASTEHLGQINTGELFF. The rearrangement uses TRBV6-1 and TRBJ2-2; TRBD1 might be the D (6 bases). The CDR3 covers 17 residues. V was clipped by 7 bases and J by 2 bases, with 20 bases between them. Germline V gene sequence: CDR1 MNHNS, CDR2 SASEGT.

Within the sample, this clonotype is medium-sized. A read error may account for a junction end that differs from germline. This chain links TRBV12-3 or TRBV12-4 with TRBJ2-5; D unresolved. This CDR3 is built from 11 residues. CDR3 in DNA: TGTGCCAGCAGCTTAGGAGAGACCCAGTACTTC. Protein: CASSLGETQYF.

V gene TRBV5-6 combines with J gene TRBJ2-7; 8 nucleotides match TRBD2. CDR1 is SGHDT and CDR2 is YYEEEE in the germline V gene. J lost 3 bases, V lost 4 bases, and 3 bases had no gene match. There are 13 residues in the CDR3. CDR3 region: CASSRGGIYEQYF. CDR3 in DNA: TGTGCCAGCAGCCGGGGGGGTATCTACGAGCAGTACTTC.